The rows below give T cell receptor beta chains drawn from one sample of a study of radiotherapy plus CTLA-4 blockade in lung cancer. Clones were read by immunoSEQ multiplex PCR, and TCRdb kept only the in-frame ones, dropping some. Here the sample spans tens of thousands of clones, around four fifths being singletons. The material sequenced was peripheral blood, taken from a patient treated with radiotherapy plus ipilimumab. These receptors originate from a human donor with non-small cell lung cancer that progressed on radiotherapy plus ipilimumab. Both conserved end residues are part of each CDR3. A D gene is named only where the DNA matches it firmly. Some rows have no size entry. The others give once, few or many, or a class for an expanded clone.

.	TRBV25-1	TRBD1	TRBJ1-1	CASSEPGGLVAFF	TGTGCCAGCAGTGAACCAGGGGGTCTGGTGGCTTTCTTT
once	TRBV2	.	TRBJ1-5	CASSESRVSNQPQHF	TGTGCCAGCAGTGAGTCCAGGGTTAGCAATCAGCCCCAGCATTTT
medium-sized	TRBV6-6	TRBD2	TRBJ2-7	CASSYGLAGLDEQYF	TGTGCCAGCAGTTACGGGTTAGCGGGGCTGGACGAGCAGTACTTC
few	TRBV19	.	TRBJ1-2	CASTFSYGYTF	TGTGCCAGCACGTTTAGCTATGGCTACACCTTC
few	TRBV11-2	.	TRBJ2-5	CASSLAYSNQETQYF	TGTGCCAGCAGCTTAGCGTACAGTAACCAAGAGACCCAGTACTTC
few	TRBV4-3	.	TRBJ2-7	CASSREVSTEQYF	TGCGCCAGCAGCAGGGAGGTCTCCACCGAGCAGTACTTC
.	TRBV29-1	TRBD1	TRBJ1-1	CSVSRGLSTEAFF	TGCAGCGTGAGTAGGGGGCTTTCAACTGAAGCTTTCTTT
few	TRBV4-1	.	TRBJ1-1	CASSPGQTHEAFF	TGCGCCAGCAGCCCCGGACAGACCCATGAAGCTTTCTTT
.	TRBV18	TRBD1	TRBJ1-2	CASEGARDGYTF	TGTGCCAGCGAGGGGGCAAGGGATGGCTACACCTTC
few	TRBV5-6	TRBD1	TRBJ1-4	CASSLRTGGASKTNEKLFF	TGTGCCAGCAGCTTGCGGACAGGGGGCGCAAGTAAAACTAATGAAAAACTGTTTTTT
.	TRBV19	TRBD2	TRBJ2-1	CATRLAGGNEQFF	TGTGCCACGCGACTAGCGGGGGGTAATGAGCAGTTCTTC
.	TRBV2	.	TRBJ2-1	CASRGGEEYNEQFF	TGTGCCAGCCGCGGAGGGGAGGAGTACAATGAGCAGTTCTTC
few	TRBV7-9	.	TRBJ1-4	CASSSTGSNEKLFF	TGTGCCAGCAGCTCAACAGGGAGTAATGAAAAACTGTTTTTT
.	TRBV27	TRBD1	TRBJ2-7	CASSPNTGGSHEQYF	TGTGCCAGCAGTCCCAATACAGGGGGCAGCCACGAGCAGTACTTC
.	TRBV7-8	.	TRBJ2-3	CASSLFRADLGVLSTDTQYF	TGTGCCAGCAGCTTATTTAGGGCAGACTTAGGGGTTTTAAGCACAGATACGCAGTATTTT
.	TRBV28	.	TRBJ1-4	CASSFPGARTNEKLFF	TGTGCCAGCAGTTTCCCAGGGGCTCGGACTAATGAAAAACTGTTTTTT
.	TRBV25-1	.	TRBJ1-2	CASSDLGYTF	TGTGCCAGCAGTGATCTCGGCTACACCTTC
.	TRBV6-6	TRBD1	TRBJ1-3	CASRETGSGNTIYF	TGTGCCAGCAGAGAGACAGGGTCCGGAAACACCATATATTTT
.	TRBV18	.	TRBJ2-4	CASSDTDNLAKNIQYF	TGTGCCAGCTCCGACACGGATAACCTAGCCAAAAACATTCAGTACTTC
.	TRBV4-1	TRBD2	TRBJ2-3	CASRGGASGGPNVPYF	TGCGCCAGCAGAGGTGGGGCTAGCGGGGGCCCCAATGTTCCGTATTTT
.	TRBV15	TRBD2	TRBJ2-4	CATSRDRPSGGTKNIQYF	TGTGCCACCAGCAGAGATCGTCCTAGCGGGGGTACCAAAAACATTCAGTACTTC
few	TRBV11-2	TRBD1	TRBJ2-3	CASSGDRVFTDTQYF	TGTGCCAGCAGTGGGGACAGGGTTTTTACAGATACGCAGTATTTT
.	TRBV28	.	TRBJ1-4	CASSSVPGSYEKLFF	TGTGCCAGCAGTTCCGTTCCCGGGTCCTATGAAAAACTGTTTTTT
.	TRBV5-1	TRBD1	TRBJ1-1	CASPRGDTEAFF	TGCGCCAGCCCCAGGGGGGACACTGAAGCTTTCTTT
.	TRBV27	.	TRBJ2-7	CASSLKIQGIHEQYF	TGTGCCAGCAGTTTGAAAATTCAGGGGATCCACGAGCAGTACTTC
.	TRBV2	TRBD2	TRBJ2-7	CASGPGRGSYEQYF	TGTGCCAGCGGGCCCGGGCGGGGGTCCTACGAGCAGTACTTC
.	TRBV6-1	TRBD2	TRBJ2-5	CASKLAGEETQYF	TGTGCCAGCAAGCTAGCGGGGGAAGAGACCCAGTACTTC
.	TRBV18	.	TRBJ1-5	CASSPGNSNQPQHF	TGTGCCAGCTCGCCGGGGAATAGCAATCAGCCCCAGCATTTT
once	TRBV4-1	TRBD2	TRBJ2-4	CASSQTGLAGALAKNIQYF	TGCGCCAGCAGCCAAACGGGACTAGCGGGGGCCTTAGCCAAAAACATTCAGTACTTC
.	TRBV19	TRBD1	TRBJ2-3	CASNLGQGDTQYF	TGTGCCAGTAATCTAGGACAGGGAGATACGCAGTATTTT
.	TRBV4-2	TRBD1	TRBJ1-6	CASSQETGGNSPLHF	TGTGCCAGCAGCCAAGAAACAGGGGGGAATTCACCCCTCCACTTT
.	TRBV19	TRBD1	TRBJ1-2	CASSSRGANYGYTF	TGTGCCAGTAGCTCCAGGGGGGCTAACTATGGCTACACCTTC
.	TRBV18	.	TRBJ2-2	CASSPLKLNTGELFF	TGTGCCAGCTCACCTCTAAAACTGAACACCGGGGAGCTGTTTTTT
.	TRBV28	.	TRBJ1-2	CASSFEGANYGYTF	TGTGCCAGCAGTTTCGAGGGGGCTAACTATGGCTACACCTTC
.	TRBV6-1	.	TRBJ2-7	CASSRGYEQYF	TGTGCCAGCAGTAGGGGCTACGAGCAGTACTTC
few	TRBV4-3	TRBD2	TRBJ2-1	CASSQENHLAGGYNEQFF	TGCGCCAGCAGCCAAGAGAACCACTTAGCGGGGGGTTACAATGAGCAGTTCTTC
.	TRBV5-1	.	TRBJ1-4	CASSSGPDSSNEKLFF	TGCGCCAGCAGCTCCGGCCCGGACAGTTCTAATGAAAAACTGTTTTTT
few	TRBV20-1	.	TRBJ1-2	CSARDPGDF	TGCAGTGCTAGAGACCCCGGGGACTTC
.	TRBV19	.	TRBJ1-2	CASTQQGNGYTF	TGTGCCAGTACCCAACAGGGAAATGGCTACACCTTC
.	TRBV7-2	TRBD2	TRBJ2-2	CASSRTSGNTGELFF	TGTGCCAGCAGCCGGACTAGCGGAAACACCGGGGAGCTGTTTTTT